This TCR beta chain was captured in a study of response to subunit inactivated influenza vaccine. Study-wide points: Authors suggested seasonal influenza vaccinations each recruit few new T cells.

As for this clonotype: As yet, its antigen is unknown.

This CDR3 comprises 16 residues. V lost 5 bases and J lost 0, with 15 bases in between. TCRdb used MiXCR to reprocess the RT-PCR reads, holding one entry per CDR3 protein. The table has about 480,000 distinct CDR3 sequences, 25% seen once; the top ten hold 1.5% to 2%. The clonotype was recovered from a man between 45 and 60 years old who received an inactivated influenza vaccine. The input for sequencing was CD4+ T cells sorted from PBMCs, taken around 5 days after vaccination. The V call is TRBV12-3 or TRBV12-4, the J call TRBJ2-3; TRBD1 might be the D (5 bases). CDR3 loop: CASSPTGRASTDTQYF. CDR3 sequence (DNA): TGTGCCAGCAGTCCCACAGGTCGAGCTAGCACAGATACGCAGTATTTT.